A single sample is the source of the 9 T cell receptor beta chains below, sequenced in a study of Graves' ophthalmopathy and Graves' hyperthyroidism. Using RNA transcripts, the TCR beta CDR3 regions were amplified. Second-round multiplex PCR came after first-round RT-PCR with HTBI primers. TCRdb independently ran MiXCR on the multiplex PCR reads; one entry per CDR3 protein. This table has roughly 420,000 distinct CDR3 sequences, 20% to 25% appearing once. Specimen: peripheral blood. These receptors originate from a woman in her late teens or twenties with stable Graves' hyperthyroidism.

The rearrangement links TRBV6-5 to TRBJ2-7; D remains ambiguous. This CDR3 region has 14 residues. Trimming shortened V by 2 bases and J by 1 base, and 9 bases separated the two germline ends. Germline V gives CDR1 MNHEY, CDR2 SVGAGI. The CDR3 reads CASSYTQPSYEQYF. CDR3 nucleotide sequence: TGTGCCAGCAGTTACACGCAGCCTTCCTACGAGCAGTACTTC.

This clonotype has at least ten counts. V usage is TRBV10-3 and J usage is TRBJ1-1, with D possibly TRBD1 on 5 matching bases. The CDR3 is 16 amino acids. With 3 bases removed from V and 4 bases from J, the gap between germline ends came to 18 bases. Germline lookup yields CDR1 ENHRY and CDR2 SYGVKD. This CDR3 reads CAISDPRGAGATEAFF. The CDR3 coding sequence is TGTGCCATCAGTGATCCAAGGGGCGCCGGTGCCACTGAAGCTTTCTTT.

This clonotype was seen more than once but under ten times. The rearrangement links TRBV30 to TRBJ1-3; 8 positions agree with TRBD1. Germline V CDR1 and CDR2: GTSNPN, SVGIG (reference sequence). V lost 3 bases to trimming and J lost 9 bases; unmatched junction nucleotides: 7. This CDR3 region has 13 residues. CDR3 in DNA: TGTGCCTGGAGCTGGACAGGGACTGGCACCATATATTTT. It codes for CAWSWTGTGTIYF.

This clonotype was seen repeatedly, ten times or more. This chain links TRBV15 with TRBJ2-7; 10 bases line up with TRBD1. The CDR3 is 15 amino acids. The V and J ends lost 5 bases and 1 base, in that order; junction bases with no gene match: 5. The germline V gene encodes CDR1 LNHNV and CDR2 YYDKDF (reference sequence). CDR3 in DNA: TGTGCCACCAGCCTAGACAGGGGGCCTTCCTACGAGCAGTACTTC. It translates to CATSLDRGPSYEQYF.

The chain carries TRBV7-8 and TRBJ2-5; the D gene is possibly TRBD1 (6 bases). V lost 6 bases to trimming and J lost 2 bases, with 19 bases between them. Germline CDR1 reads SGHVS; CDR2 reads FQNEAQ. The CDR3 extends over 16 amino acids. CDR3 sequence reads: CASSRFLDSLQETQYF. For the CDR3, the DNA is TGTGCCAGCAGTCGATTCTTGGACAGTTTACAAGAGACCCAGTACTTC.

There are many counts of this clonotype. The chain combines TRBV5-1 with TRBJ2-5, with 12 bases matching TRBD2. With V trimmed by 5 bases and J by 5 bases, 4 bases remained unmatched. Germline assignment: CDR1 SGHRS and CDR2 YFSETQ. This CDR3 comprises 14 residues. Written as DNA, the CDR3 is TGCGCCAGCAGGGTGACTAGCGGGAGTGAGACCCAGTACTTC. Translation: CASRVTSGSETQYF. Complete variable domain (other parts from reference TRBV5-1 and TRBJ2-5): KAGVTQTPRYLIKTRGQQVTLSCSPISGHRSVSWYQQTPGQGLQFLFEYFSETQRNKGNFPGRFSGRQFSNSRSEMNVSTLELGDSALYLCASRVTSGSETQYFGPGTRLLVL.

The V gene is TRBV10-3, the J gene TRBJ1-5, with TRBD1 as a possible D gene (5 bases). The CDR3 sequence is 14 residues long. Per germline, CDR1 ENHRY and CDR2 SYGVKD. Trimming left V 4 bases short and J 4 bases short, with 11 bases between. The CDR3 reads CAISGQGENQPQHF. CDR3 bases: TGTGCCATCAGTGGGCAAGGGGAGAATCAGCCCCAGCATTTT.

This clonotype appeared many times. The chain has TRBV20-1 and TRBJ1-3; no clear D. Trimming removed 1 base at V and 0 bases at J, with 16 bases between. This CDR3 contains 17 residues. Germline V lookup: CDR1 DFQATT, CDR2 SNEGSKA (reference sequence). The CDR3 here is CSARGTPRVPSGNTIYF. Written as DNA, the CDR3 is TGCAGTGCTAGAGGGACGCCTAGGGTCCCCTCTGGAAACACCATATATTTT.

This clonotype showed up many times. V is TRBV29-1 and J is TRBJ1-3; D is unresolved. The CDR3 spans 14 residues. Trimming took off 0 bases at V and 4 bases at J, with 10 bases between the two ends. Germline V gene sequence: CDR1 SQVTM, CDR2 ANQGSEA. The CDR3, as DNA: TGCAGCGTTGAAGATCGAGGCGTGGGAAACACCATATATTTT. Translating it yields CSVEDRGVGNTIYF.